This T cell receptor beta chain derives from a study of blood T cell repertoires in COVID-19. Study overall: Acute and convalescent COVID-19 samples came from the United States, Italy and Spain.

Authors' methods: Reference gene primers were amplified, and this amplification served to estimate nucleated cell counts. Profiled with immunoSEQ multiplex PCR; TCRdb holds only in-frame clones, not every one. V and J calls and clone size are copied from that table; D and trimming were computed from the DNA. Found here are more than 150,000 clones, roughly 79% of them singletons; the top ten hold about 26%. Germline CDR1 SEHNR, CDR2 FQNEAQ (reference sequence). The ends were cut back, 5 bases at V and 2 bases at J, with 13 bases in the middle. The CDR3 extends over 16 amino acids. The gene calls are TRBV7-9 and TRBJ2-6; D unclear. The receptor was isolated from a woman between 65 and 79 years old with acute or convalescent COVID-19. The specimen sequenced was peripheral blood. This chain's CDR3 is CASSDPRGTGANVLTF. CDR3 DNA sequence: TGTGCCAGCAGCGACCCCCGAGGTACTGGGGCCAACGTCCTGACTTTC. Looking up the rest from reference TRBV7-9 and TRBJ2-6 gives the full variable domain: DTGVSQNPRHKITKRGQNVTFRCDPISEHNRLYWYRQTLGQGPEFLTYFQNEAQLEKSRLLSDRFSAERPKGSFSTLEIQRTEQGDSAMYLCASSDPRGTGANVLTFGAGSRLTVL.